A selection of T cell receptor beta chains follows, all from one sample in a study of blood T cell repertoires in COVID-19. Profiled with immunoSEQ multiplex PCR; TCRdb holds only in-frame clones, not every one. The sample has 180,000 or so clones, approximately 83% seen once. Sequencing input: PBMCs or T cells enriched from blood (not recorded which). All receptors derive from a middle-aged man who had recovered from COVID-19. The CDR3 runs from the conserved cysteine through the conserved F or W. Each record gives: CDR3 DNA, CDR3 protein, V gene, clone size, D gene, J gene. A D gene is named only where the DNA matches it firmly. The listing skips clone size in some rows; elsewhere it reads once, few, many or a size class.

TGTGCCAGCAGTACCCTCGGGACAGATCCCTACACCTTC CASSTLGTDPYTF TRBV28 NA TRBD1 TRBJ1-2
TGTGCCAGCAGCCAGAGTAATGACAGGGTGCGGGGCTACACCTTC CASSQSNDRVRGYTF TRBV11-2 NA TRBD1 TRBJ1-2
TGTGCCAGCAGCTCCGGACAGATGAACACTGAAGCTTTCTTT CASSSGQMNTEAFF TRBV3-1/TRBV3-2 NA NA TRBJ1-1
TGTGCCAGCAGTTTACCCGGACATAACACTGAAGCTTTCTTT CASSLPGHNTEAFF TRBV28 few NA TRBJ1-1
TGCGCCAGCAGCCAAGATTTGGGTGAGGGCGTTCAGCCCCAGCATTTT CASSQDLGEGVQPQHF TRBV4-3 NA NA TRBJ1-5
TGTGCCAGTAGTGCCTGGGACAGGGGCACCTATGGCTACACCTTC CASSAWDRGTYGYTF TRBV19 NA TRBD1 TRBJ1-2
TGTGCCAGCAGTAGAACACAGGGGAACACTGAAGCTTTCTTT CASSRTQGNTEAFF TRBV27 few NA TRBJ1-1
TGTGCCAGCAGTTTAGACAGGGGGCAAACTTCACCCCTCCACTTT CASSLDRGQTSPLHF TRBV27 NA TRBD1 TRBJ1-6
TGTGCCACCAGTGACTACTACCAAGAGACCCAGTACTTC CATSDYYQETQYF TRBV24-1 NA NA TRBJ2-5
TGTGCCAGCAGCATAACTTCCGGACAGGGTGTAAACACCGGGGAGCTGTTTTTT CASSITSGQGVNTGELFF TRBV7-9 NA TRBD1 TRBJ2-2
TGTGCCAGCAGTTACAGGGGGGGTTACAATGAGCAGTTCTTC CASSYRGGYNEQFF TRBV3-1/TRBV3-2 NA NA TRBJ2-1
TGTGCCAGCAGTCCGGACAGCCGGGAGACCCAGTACTTC CASSPDSRETQYF TRBV6-5 NA NA TRBJ2-5
TGCGCCAGCAGTGACTCGGACAGGCCCCTGCACTATGGCTACACCTTC CASSDSDRPLHYGYTF TRBV10-1 NA TRBD1 TRBJ1-2
TGTGCCAGCATTGGGACTAGCCTCCCCCCCAACCAAGAGACCCAGTACTTC CASIGTSLPPNQETQYF TRBV9 NA TRBD2 TRBJ2-5
TGCGCCAGCAGCTCGGGACAGGCATTACCCGGGGAGCTGTTTTTT CASSSGQALPGELFF TRBV5-1 NA TRBD1 TRBJ2-2
TGTGCCAGCAGCTCGTCAGGGGCAGATACGCAGTATTTT CASSSSGADTQYF TRBV7-9 NA NA TRBJ2-3
TGTGCCAGCAGACTCTCCGGGACAGGTTATTCACCCCTCCACTTT CASRLSGTGYSPLHF TRBV2 once TRBD1 TRBJ1-6
TGTGCCAGCAGCTTGGAAGGTCCAGGTCGCTCTGGAAACACCATATATTTT CASSLEGPGRSGNTIYF TRBV5-4 NA NA TRBJ1-3
TGTGCCAGCAGCTTGCGAGACTATGGCTACACCTTC CASSLRDYGYTF TRBV5-6 NA NA TRBJ1-2
TGCGCCAGCAGCCAAAGGACGGGGAGCTCCTACGAGCAGTACTTC CASSQRTGSSYEQYF TRBV4-3 NA NA TRBJ2-7
TGCGCCAGCAGCTTAACTCAAGAGACCCAGTACTTC CASSLTQETQYF TRBV5-1 NA NA TRBJ2-5
TGCAGCGTTGAACCAAACAGGGGCGACTATGGCTACACCTTC CSVEPNRGDYGYTF TRBV29-1 NA TRBD1 TRBJ1-2
TGCAGCGTTAGAGTTGGGGATGAGGGCACTGAAGCTTTCTTT CSVRVGDEGTEAFF TRBV29-1 NA NA TRBJ1-1
TGTGCCAGCAGTTTGGACAGGGCGAACTATGGCTACACCTTC CASSLDRANYGYTF TRBV27 NA TRBD1 TRBJ1-2
TGTGCCAGCAGCCGGGACAGGGTCCGCGCAGATACGCAGTATTTT CASSRDRVRADTQYF TRBV2 NA TRBD1 TRBJ2-3
TGTGCCAGCAGCGTAGCCGGGGTAAGCACAGATACGCAGTATTTT CASSVAGVSTDTQYF TRBV9 NA NA TRBJ2-3
TGTGCCAGCAGTTGGGACATAAATCAGCCCCAGCATTTT CASSWDINQPQHF TRBV12-3/TRBV12-4 once NA TRBJ1-5
TGTGCCAGCAGCCGACAGCCCGTCACTGAAGCTTTCTTT CASSRQPVTEAFF TRBV5-4 once NA TRBJ1-1
TGTGCCAGCAGCTTAGATGGAGGACATAATTCACCCCTCCACTTT CASSLDGGHNSPLHF TRBV7-9 NA NA TRBJ1-6
TGTGCCAGCCTACCCCCGCGATCCTCCGACTTCACTGAAGCTTTCTTT CASLPPRSSDFTEAFF TRBV28 NA NA TRBJ1-1
TGTGCCAGTTTGACCCCAGGGGAATATGGCTACACCTTC CASLTPGEYGYTF TRBV19 NA NA TRBJ1-2
TGTGCCAGCAGCTTATTTTCCGGAGCCACTGAAGCTTTCTTT CASSLFSGATEAFF TRBV7-2 NA NA TRBJ1-1
TGTGCCACCCTGGGCCCGAATGAAAAACTGTTTTTT CATLGPNEKLFF TRBV7-6 few NA TRBJ1-4
TGTGCCAGCAGCTTAACTAGCGTCTCAACCGGGGAGCTGTTTTTT CASSLTSVSTGELFF TRBV11-3 NA TRBD2 TRBJ2-2
TGTGCCAGCAGTGGGACTCAGGAGGTCAATCAGCCCCAGCATTTT CASSGTQEVNQPQHF TRBV28 NA NA TRBJ1-5
TGTGCCAGTGAGGAGGGACAGTTTCGGTCACCCCTCCACTTT CASEEGQFRSPLHF TRBV6-5 NA TRBD1 TRBJ1-6
TGTGCCAGCAGTTTCAACAGGGCCTCAACTAATGAAAAACTGTTTTTT CASSFNRASTNEKLFF TRBV27 NA NA TRBJ1-4
TGTGCCAGCAAGCACCGGGGGGAGCAGTACTTC CASKHRGEQYF TRBV6-6 few NA TRBJ2-7
TGTGCCAGCAACCTCGGGCTGCCGGGAGGACCCCTCCACTTT CASNLGLPGGPLHF TRBV2 NA NA TRBJ1-6
TGTGCCAGCAGCTGGGGACAGATGAACACTGAAGCTTTCTTT CASSWGQMNTEAFF TRBV5-4 NA TRBD1 TRBJ1-1
TGTGCCAGCAGTGCGACAGGGTTTACCCCCAATGGCTACACCTTC CASSATGFTPNGYTF TRBV28 NA TRBD1 TRBJ1-2
TGTGCCAGCAGCCAAGATCTATTGCGGCCCCAGCATTTT CASSQDLLRPQHF TRBV3-1/TRBV3-2 few NA TRBJ1-5
TGCGCCAGCAGCCAAGTGGGGACAGTTAATGAAAAACTGTTTTTT CASSQVGTVNEKLFF TRBV4-1 NA TRBD1 TRBJ1-4
TGTGCCAGCAGTTTAAGAGGGGAGACCCAGTACTTC CASSLRGETQYF TRBV12-3/TRBV12-4 NA NA TRBJ2-5
TGCAGCGTTCCAGGGGTAGGGGTCACTGAAGCTTTCTTT CSVPGVGVTEAFF TRBV29-1 NA NA TRBJ1-1
TGTGCCAGCAGTTCCCACAGGGAAATGTACGAGCAGTACTTC CASSSHREMYEQYF TRBV27 NA NA TRBJ2-7
TGTGCCAGCAGTGAAATGGGACTCCAATTGAATCAGCCCCAGCATTTT CASSEMGLQLNQPQHF TRBV6-1 once NA TRBJ1-5
TGTGCCAGCAGAGGACAGGGGAAGGGAAACACCATATATTTT CASRGQGKGNTIYF TRBV25-1 NA TRBD1 TRBJ1-3
TGTGCCAGCAGCTGGGTACCGGGACAGGGAAACTATGGCTACACCTTC CASSWVPGQGNYGYTF TRBV5-8 NA TRBD1 TRBJ1-2
TGTGCCAGCAGCTTCAACAGGGGGAACGAAAAACTGTTTTTT CASSFNRGNEKLFF TRBV11-2 NA TRBD1 TRBJ1-4
TGTGCCAGCAGCTCCCGGTCGGGAAACACCATATATTTT CASSSRSGNTIYF TRBV3-1/TRBV3-2 NA NA TRBJ1-3
TGTGCCGTACTAGCGGGGGCGACAGATACGCAGTATTTT CAVLAGATDTQYF TRBV6-6 once TRBD2 TRBJ2-3
TGTGCCAGCAGTTTATGGGCCCGAGGACGGGAAACCAATCAGCCCCAGCATTTT CASSLWARGRETNQPQHF TRBV27 NA NA TRBJ1-5
TGTGCCAGCAGCCAAGTTGGGGGGGGCCTCGGAGATACGCAGTATTTT CASSQVGGGLGDTQYF TRBV14 NA NA TRBJ2-3